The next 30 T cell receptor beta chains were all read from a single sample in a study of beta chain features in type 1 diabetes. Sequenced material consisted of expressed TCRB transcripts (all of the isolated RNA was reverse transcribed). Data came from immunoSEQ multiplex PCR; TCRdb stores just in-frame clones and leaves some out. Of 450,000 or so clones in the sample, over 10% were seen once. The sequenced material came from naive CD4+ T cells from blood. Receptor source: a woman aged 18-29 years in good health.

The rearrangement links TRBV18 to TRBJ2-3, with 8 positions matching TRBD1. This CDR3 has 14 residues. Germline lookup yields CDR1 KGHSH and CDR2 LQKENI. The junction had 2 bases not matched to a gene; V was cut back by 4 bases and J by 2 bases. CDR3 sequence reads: CASSLGQATDTQYF. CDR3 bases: TGTGCCAGCTCACTGGGACAGGCCACAGATACGCAGTATTTT.

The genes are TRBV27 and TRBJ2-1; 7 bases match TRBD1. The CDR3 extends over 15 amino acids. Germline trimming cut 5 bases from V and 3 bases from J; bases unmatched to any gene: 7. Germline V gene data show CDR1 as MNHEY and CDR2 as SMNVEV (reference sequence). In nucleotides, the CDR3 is TGTGCCAGCAGTATCGACAGGGCGATCTACAATGAGCAGTTCTTC. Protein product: CASSIDRAIYNEQFF.

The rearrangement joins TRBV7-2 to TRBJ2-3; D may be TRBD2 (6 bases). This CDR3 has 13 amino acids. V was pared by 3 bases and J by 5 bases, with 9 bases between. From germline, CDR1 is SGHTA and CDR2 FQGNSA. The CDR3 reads CASSFWGEDTQYF. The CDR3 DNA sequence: TGTGCCAGCAGCTTCTGGGGGGAAGATACGCAGTATTTT.

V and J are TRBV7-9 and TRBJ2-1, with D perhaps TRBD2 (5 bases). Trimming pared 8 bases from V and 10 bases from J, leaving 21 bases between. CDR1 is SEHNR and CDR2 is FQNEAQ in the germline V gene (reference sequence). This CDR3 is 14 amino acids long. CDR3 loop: CASGPWLARIEQFF. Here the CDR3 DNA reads TGTGCCAGCGGGCCATGGCTAGCTCGTATAGAGCAGTTCTTC. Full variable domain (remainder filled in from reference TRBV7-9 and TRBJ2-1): DTGVSQNPRHKITKRGQNVTFRCDPISEHNRLYWYRQTLGQGPEFLTYFQNEAQLEKSRLLSDRFSAERPKGSFSTLEIQRTEQGDSAMYLCASGPWLARIEQFFGPGTRLTVL.

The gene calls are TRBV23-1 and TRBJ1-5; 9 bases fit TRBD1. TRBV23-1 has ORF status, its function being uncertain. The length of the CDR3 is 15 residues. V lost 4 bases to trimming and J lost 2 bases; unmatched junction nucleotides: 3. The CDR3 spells CASSPGQGGNQPQHF. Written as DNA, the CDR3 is TGCGCCAGCAGTCCGGGACAGGGAGGCAATCAGCCCCAGCATTTT.

CDR3 nucleotides: TGTGCCAGCAGCCCTACGGGAGCACCCTACAATGAGCAGTTCTTC. Its protein product is CASSPTGAPYNEQFF. The genes are TRBV9 and TRBJ2-1; a possible D gene is TRBD2 (6 bases). The germline gives CDR1 SGDLS, CDR2 YYNGEE. Trimming left V 4 bases short and J 2 bases short, with 13 bases between. The CDR3 has 15 residues. The full variable domain, in which reference TRBV9 and TRBJ2-1 provide the parts outside the CDR3, is DSGVTQTPKHLITATGQRVTLRCSPRSGDLSVYWYQQSLDQGLQFLIQYYNGEERAKGNILERFSAQQFPDLHSELNLSSLELGDSALYFCASSPTGAPYNEQFFGPGTRLTVL.

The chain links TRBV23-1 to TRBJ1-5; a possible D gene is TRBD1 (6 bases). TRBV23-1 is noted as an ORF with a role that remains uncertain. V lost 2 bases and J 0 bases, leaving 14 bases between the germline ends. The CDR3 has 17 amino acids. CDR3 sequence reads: CASSQPGVAHSNQPQHF. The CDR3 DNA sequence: TGCGCCAGCAGTCAACCAGGGGTGGCCCATAGCAATCAGCCCCAGCATTTT.

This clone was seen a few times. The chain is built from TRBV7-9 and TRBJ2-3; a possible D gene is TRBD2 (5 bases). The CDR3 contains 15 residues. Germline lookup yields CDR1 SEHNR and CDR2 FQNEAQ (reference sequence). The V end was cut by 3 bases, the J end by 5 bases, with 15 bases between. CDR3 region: CASSFSAEVGDTQYF. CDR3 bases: TGTGCCAGCAGCTTTTCAGCGGAGGTAGGAGATACGCAGTATTTT. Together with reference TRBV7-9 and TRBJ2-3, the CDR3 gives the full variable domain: DTGVSQNPRHKITKRGQNVTFRCDPISEHNRLYWYRQTLGQGPEFLTYFQNEAQLEKSRLLSDRFSAERPKGSFSTLEIQRTEQGDSAMYLCASSFSAEVGDTQYFGPGTRLTVL.

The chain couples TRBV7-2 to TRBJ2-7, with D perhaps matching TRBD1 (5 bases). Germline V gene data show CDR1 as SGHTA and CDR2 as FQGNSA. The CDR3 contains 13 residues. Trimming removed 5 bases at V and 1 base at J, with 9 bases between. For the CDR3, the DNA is TGTGCCAGCAGCAAGGACAAATCCTACGAGCAGTACGTC. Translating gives CASSKDKSYEQYV.

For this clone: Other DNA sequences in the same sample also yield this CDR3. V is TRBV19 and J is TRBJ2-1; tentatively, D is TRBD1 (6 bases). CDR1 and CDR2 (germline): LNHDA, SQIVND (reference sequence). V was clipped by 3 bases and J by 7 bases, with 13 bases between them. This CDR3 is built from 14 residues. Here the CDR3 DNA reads TGTGCCAGTAGTATCACCGCCAGGGGAAATGAGCAGTTCTTC. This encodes CASSITARGNEQFF.

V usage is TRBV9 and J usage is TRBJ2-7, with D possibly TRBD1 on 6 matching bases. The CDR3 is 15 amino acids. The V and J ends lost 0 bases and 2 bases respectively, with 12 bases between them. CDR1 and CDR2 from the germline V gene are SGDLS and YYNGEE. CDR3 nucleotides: TGTGCCAGCAGCGTAGAGGGGGACGGAGCCTACGAGCAGTACTTC. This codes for CASSVEGDGAYEQYF.

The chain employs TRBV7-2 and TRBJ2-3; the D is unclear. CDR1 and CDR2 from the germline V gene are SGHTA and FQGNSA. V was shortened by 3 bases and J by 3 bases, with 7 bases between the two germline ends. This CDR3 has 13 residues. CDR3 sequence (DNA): TGTGCCAGCAGCTTCGATGCAACAGATACGCAGTATTTT. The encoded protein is CASSFDATDTQYF.

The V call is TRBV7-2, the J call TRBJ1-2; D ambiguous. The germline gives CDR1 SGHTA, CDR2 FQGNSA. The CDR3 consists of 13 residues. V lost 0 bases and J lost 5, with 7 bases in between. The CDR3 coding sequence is TGTGCCAGCAGCTTAGCAGGGTATTATGGCTACACCTTC. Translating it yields CASSLAGYYGYTF.

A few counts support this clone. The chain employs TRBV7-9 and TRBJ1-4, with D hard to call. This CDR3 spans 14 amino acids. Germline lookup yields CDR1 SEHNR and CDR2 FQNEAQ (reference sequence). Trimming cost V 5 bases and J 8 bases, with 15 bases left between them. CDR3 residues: CASSPDREGEKLFF. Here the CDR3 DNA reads TGTGCCAGCAGCCCGGACCGGGAAGGGGAAAAACTGTTTTTT. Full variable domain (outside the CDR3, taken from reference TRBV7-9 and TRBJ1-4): DTGVSQNPRHKITKRGQNVTFRCDPISEHNRLYWYRQTLGQGPEFLTYFQNEAQLEKSRLLSDRFSAERPKGSFSTLEIQRTEQGDSAMYLCASSPDREGEKLFFGSGTQLSVL.

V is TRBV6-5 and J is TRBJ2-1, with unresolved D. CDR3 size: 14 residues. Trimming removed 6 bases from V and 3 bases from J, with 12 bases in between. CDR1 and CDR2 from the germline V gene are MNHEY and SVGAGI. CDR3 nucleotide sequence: TGTGCCAGCAGGTTAGCCCCGGTCTACAATGAGCAGTTCTTC. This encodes CASRLAPVYNEQFF.

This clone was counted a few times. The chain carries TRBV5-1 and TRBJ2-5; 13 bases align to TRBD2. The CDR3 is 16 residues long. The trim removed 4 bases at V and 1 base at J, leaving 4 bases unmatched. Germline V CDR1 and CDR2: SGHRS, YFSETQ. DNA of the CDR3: TGCGCCAGCAGCCCGGGACTAGCGGGGCTCCAAGAGACCCAGTACTTC. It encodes CASSPGLAGLQETQYF.

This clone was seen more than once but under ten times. The CDR3 nucleotides are TGTGCCAGCAGTTACTCGCCTGACAGGGGAGAGACCCAGTACTTC. It yields the protein CASSYSPDRGETQYF. This chain links TRBV6-5 with TRBJ2-5; TRBD1 matches 8 bases. CDR1 and CDR2 (germline): MNHEY, SVGAGI. V trimming: 0 bases; J trimming: 4 bases; junction bases outside the gene matches: 4. The CDR3 loop spans 15 amino acids.

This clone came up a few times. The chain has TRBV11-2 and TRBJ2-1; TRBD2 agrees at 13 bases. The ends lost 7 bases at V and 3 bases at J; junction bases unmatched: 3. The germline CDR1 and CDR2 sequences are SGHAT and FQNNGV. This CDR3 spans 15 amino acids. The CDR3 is CASTRLAGGYNEQFF. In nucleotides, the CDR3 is TGTGCCAGCACCAGACTAGCGGGAGGCTACAATGAGCAGTTCTTC.

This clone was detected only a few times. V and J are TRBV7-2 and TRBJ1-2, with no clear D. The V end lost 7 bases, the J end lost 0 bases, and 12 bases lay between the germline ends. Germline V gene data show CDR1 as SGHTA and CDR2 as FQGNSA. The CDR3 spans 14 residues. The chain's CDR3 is CASTNQQANYGYTF. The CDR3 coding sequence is TGTGCCAGCACGAACCAGCAGGCTAACTATGGCTACACCTTC.

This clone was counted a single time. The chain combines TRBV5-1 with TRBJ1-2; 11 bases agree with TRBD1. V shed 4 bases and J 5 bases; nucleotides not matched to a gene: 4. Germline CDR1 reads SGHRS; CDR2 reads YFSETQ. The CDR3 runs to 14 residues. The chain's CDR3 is CASSPGTGGYGYTF. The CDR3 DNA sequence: TGCGCCAGCAGCCCCGGGACAGGGGGATATGGCTACACCTTC.

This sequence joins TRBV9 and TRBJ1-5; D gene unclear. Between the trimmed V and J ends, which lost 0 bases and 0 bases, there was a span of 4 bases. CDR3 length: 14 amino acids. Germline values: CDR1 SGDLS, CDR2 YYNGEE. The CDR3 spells CASSVDYSNQPQHF. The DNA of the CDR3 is TGTGCCAGCAGCGTAGATTATAGCAATCAGCCCCAGCATTTT.

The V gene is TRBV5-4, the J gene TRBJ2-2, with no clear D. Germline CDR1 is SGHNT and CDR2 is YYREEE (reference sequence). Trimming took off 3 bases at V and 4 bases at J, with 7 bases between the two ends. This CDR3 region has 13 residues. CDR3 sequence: CASSYLPTGELFF. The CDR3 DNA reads TGTGCCAGCAGCTACCTACCCACCGGGGAGCTGTTTTTT.

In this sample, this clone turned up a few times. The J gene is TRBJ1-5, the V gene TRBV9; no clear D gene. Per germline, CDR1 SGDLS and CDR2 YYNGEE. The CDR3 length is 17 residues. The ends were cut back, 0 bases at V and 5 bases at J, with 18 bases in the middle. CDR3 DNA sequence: TGTGCCAGCAGCGTAGGTATTGACCTAAAAGGCGATCAGCCCCAGCATTTT. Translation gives CASSVGIDLKGDQPQHF.

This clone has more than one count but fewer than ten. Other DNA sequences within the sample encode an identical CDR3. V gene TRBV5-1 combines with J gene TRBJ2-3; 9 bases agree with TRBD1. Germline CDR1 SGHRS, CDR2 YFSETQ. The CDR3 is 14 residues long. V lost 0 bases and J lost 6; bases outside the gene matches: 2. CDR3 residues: CASSLDRGRDTQYF. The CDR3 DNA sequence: TGCGCCAGCAGCTTGGACAGGGGGCGGGATACGCAGTATTTT.

In DNA, the CDR3 is TGTGCCAGCTCGTTAACCGGGACTAGCGGCTACATTCAGTACTTC. Amino acid sequence: CASSLTGTSGYIQYF. This chain joins TRBV7-2 and TRBJ2-4; TRBD2 agrees at 11 bases. J gave up 8 bases and V 8 bases, and 11 bases lay outside the gene matches. The CDR3 loop spans 15 amino acids. CDR1 and CDR2 from the germline V gene are SGHTA and FQGNSA.

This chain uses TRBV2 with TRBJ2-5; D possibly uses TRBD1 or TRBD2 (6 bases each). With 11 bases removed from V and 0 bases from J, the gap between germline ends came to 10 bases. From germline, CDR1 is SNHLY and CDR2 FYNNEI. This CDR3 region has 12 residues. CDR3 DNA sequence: TGTGCCTTGAGGGGGGACCAAGAGACCCAGTACTTC. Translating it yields CALRGDQETQYF.

CDR3 bases: TGTGCCAGCAGTTTGCATGGGGGGGTGGCCAAAAACATTCAGTACTTC. Protein sequence: CASSLHGGVAKNIQYF. This chain joins TRBV28 and TRBJ2-4; 7 bases are shared with TRBD2. Germline loops: CDR1 MDHEN, CDR2 SYDVKM. There are 16 residues in the CDR3. V lost 3 bases and J lost 1; bases outside the gene matches: 6.

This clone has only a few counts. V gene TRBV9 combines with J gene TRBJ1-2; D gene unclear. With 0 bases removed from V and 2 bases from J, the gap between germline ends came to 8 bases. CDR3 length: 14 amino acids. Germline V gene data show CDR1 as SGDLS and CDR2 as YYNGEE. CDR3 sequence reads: CASSVVAGNYGYTF. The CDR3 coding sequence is TGTGCCAGCAGCGTAGTGGCGGGGAACTATGGCTACACCTTC.

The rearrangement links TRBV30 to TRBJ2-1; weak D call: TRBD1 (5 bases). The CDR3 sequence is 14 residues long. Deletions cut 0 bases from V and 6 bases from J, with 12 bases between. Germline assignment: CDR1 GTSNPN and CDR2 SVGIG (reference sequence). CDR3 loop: CAWSVSRVINEQFF. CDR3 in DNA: TGTGCCTGGAGTGTATCCAGGGTAATCAATGAGCAGTTCTTC.

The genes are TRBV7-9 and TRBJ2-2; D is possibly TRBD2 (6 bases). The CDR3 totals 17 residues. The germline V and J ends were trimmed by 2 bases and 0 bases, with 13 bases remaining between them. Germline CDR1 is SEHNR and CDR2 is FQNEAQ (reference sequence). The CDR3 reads CASSLLGSGSNTGELFF. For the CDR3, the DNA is TGTGCCAGCAGCTTATTAGGTAGCGGATCGAACACCGGGGAGCTGTTTTTT. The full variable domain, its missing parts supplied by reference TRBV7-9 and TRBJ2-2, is DTGVSQNPRHKITKRGQNVTFRCDPISEHNRLYWYRQTLGQGPEFLTYFQNEAQLEKSRLLSDRFSAERPKGSFSTLEIQRTEQGDSAMYLCASSLLGSGSNTGELFFGEGSRLTVL.